The TCR beta chain described here comes from a study of shared clonotypes between healthy human individuals. Findings and caveats of the study: Across subsets, estimated richness was generally greater for naive than for memory populations. For naive CD4 cells, 5% to 6.5% of clonotypes were shared across a handful of donors.

The CDR3 runs to 13 residues. Germline assignment: CDR1 ENHRY and CDR2 SYGVKD. V was pared by 3 bases and J by 3 bases, with 9 bases between. Splitting the CD4+ cells yielded a CD45RA+ naive subset and a CD45RA-negative memory subset. Profiling relied on immunoSEQ multiplex PCR, and the TCRdb table lists in-frame clones only, not all of them. The table lists 850,000 to 1,200,000 clones, about 77% of them singletons. Remarks on this clone: Antigen: not known.

Source material: memory CD4+ T cells sorted from blood. Subset here: CD45RA-negative fraction. J is TRBJ2-7 and V is TRBV10-3; a possible D gene is TRBD2 (5 bases). The sequence was obtained from a man aged 18 to 29 in good health. The CDR3 reads CAISDGLFYEQYF. Here the CDR3 DNA reads TGTGCCATCAGTGATGGACTGTTCTACGAGCAGTACTTC.